This T cell receptor beta chain was obtained from a study of cytomegalovirus exposure and HLA in healthy donors. Study observations and caveats: TCR association rates varied by HLA locus in a later analysis, with DRB1 highest and HLA-C lowest.

V lost 3 bases to trimming and J lost 4 bases; unmatched junction nucleotides: 6. Per germline, CDR1 LNHDA and CDR2 SQIVND (reference sequence). The CDR3 sequence is 14 residues long. As to this clone: Its specificity is not known.

PCR primers comprised 60 Vbeta and 13 Jbeta primers. The assay was immunoSEQ multiplex PCR, and TCRdb's table has in-frame clones only and misses some. The table has roughly 190,000 clones, over 60% seen once; the top ten hold 1.1%. This receptor was obtained from a woman aged 40 to 50 in good health and CMV-seronegative. The chain links TRBV19 to TRBJ2-7, with 7 positions matching TRBD2. Sequencing used PBMCs. This CDR3 is CASSIRLADYEQYF. DNA of the CDR3: TGTGCCAGTAGTATCAGGCTAGCGGATTACGAGCAGTACTTC.